This T cell receptor beta chain was recovered during a study of vaccination effects on CD4 cells after COVID-19. Overall study: Each participant was administered two doses of either the BNT162b2 or the mRNA-1273 vaccine. Study conclusions and caveats: Early post-infection timepoints were absent, and convalescent patients were few.

Germline V lookup: CDR1 SGHRS, CDR2 YFSETQ. CDR3 length: 17 residues. J lost 7 bases, V lost 2 bases, and 17 bases had no gene match. With the ViraFEST assay, the study expanded antigen-specific CD4+ T cells using viral peptide pools, then sequenced them. CD4+ T cells were isolated after around 10 days of culture. In the vaccine recipients, nucleocapsid antibodies were negative and there was no prior SARS-CoV-2 infection. Culturing of more than 1.5 million PBMC per well took place with roughly 9.4 IU/ml IL-2 and approximately 10 ug/ml peptides. IL-2 medium supplanted half the medium on days 3 and 7. About this clone: What it binds is not known.

The repertoire was sequenced with immunoSEQ multiplex PCR; TCRdb's copy has only in-frame clones and lacks some. The repertoire holds fewer than 85,000 clones, with 78% as singletons. The sequence derives from a human donor who received a COVID-19 vaccine. V usage is TRBV5-1 and J usage is TRBJ2-5, with 7 bases fitting TRBD2. Sequencing used CD4+ T cells from PBMCs cultured with SARS-CoV-2 spike peptides, obtained before COVID-19 vaccination. The CDR3 bases are TGCGCCAGCAGCTTTTTAGGCACGGGGGGAAATTCGGGGACCCAGTACTTC. Translated, it gives CASSFLGTGGNSGTQYF.